The 31 T cell receptor beta chains in this list originate from one sample, sequenced in a study of regulatory T cells in long-lasting Graves disease. Specified time point: newly diagnosed GD, antithyroid drugs for less than 3 months. Construction of the TCR library relied on RNA isolated from PBMCs. Arm-PCR of CDR3 regions and iRepertoire HTBI primers were the basis on which TCR beta libraries were built. One entry per CDR3 protein results from TCRdb running MiXCR on the multiplex PCR reads. The top ten clones hold around 20% of a sample with about 330,000 distinct CDR3 sequences, 15% to 20% of them seen once. This same sample was also taken into another study, of T cells in Graves' hyperthyroidism and ophthalmopathy.

The sequencing used peripheral blood mononuclear cells (PBMCs), collected at new diagnosis, from a patient treated with antithyroid drugs. The receptors were sampled from a woman aged 18-29 years with Graves disease.

For this clonotype: A read error may explain this, as a much larger clone is one base away. The missing conserved phenylalanine or tryptophan at the end of this CDR3 makes a read error likely. This sequence joins TRBV5-1 and TRBJ1-2; no reliable D call. The CDR3 contains 13 residues. The germline V and J ends were trimmed by 4 bases and 4 bases, with 11 bases remaining between them. The germline gives CDR1 SGHRS, CDR2 YFSETQ. The CDR3 sequence is CASSPGEGYGYTC. The CDR3 bases are TGCGCCAGCAGCCCGGGTGAGGGCTATGGCTACACCTGC.

The count of this clonotype is one. One junction end disagrees with the germline gene, perhaps due to a read error. This chain links TRBV6-4 with TRBJ2-3; 7 positions match TRBD1. The CDR3 has 14 residues. CDR1 is MRHNA and CDR2 is SNTAGT in the germline V gene. CDR3 sequence reads: CASSDGTDTGTQYF. DNA of the CDR3: TGTGCCAGCAGTGACGGGACAGACACAGGTACGCAGTATTTT.

Note on this clonotype: This may be a read error, as it is one base from a much larger clone. The chain joins TRBV28 to TRBJ2-3; no definite D call. Germline V gene lookup returns CDR1 MDHEN and CDR2 SYDVKM. The CDR3 contains 15 residues. V was shortened by 7 bases and J by 3 bases, with 17 bases between the two germline ends. The CDR3 coding sequence is TGTGCCAGCAATGTTAGACGTCGGCGGACAGATACGCAGTATTTT. It specifies CASNVRRRRTDTQYF.

On this clonotype itself: A much bigger clone sits one base away, suggesting this may be a read error. The rearrangement links TRBV6-4 to TRBJ2-3; 12 nucleotides line up with TRBD2. Germline CDR1 MRHNA, CDR2 SNTAGT. This CDR3 is built from 16 residues. CDR3 amino acids: CASSERTSGDTDMQYF. The CDR3 coding sequence is TGTGCCAGCAGTGAACGGACTAGCGGGGACACAGATATGCAGTATTTT.

This clonotype came up many times. This chain uses TRBV7-8 with TRBJ2-1; TRBD1 agrees at 7 bases. Germline CDR1 SGHVS, CDR2 FQNEAQ. Trimming removed 10 bases from V and 6 bases from J; junction bases left unmatched: 15. The CDR3 runs to 15 residues. The CDR3 protein is CANKPRGQNPNEQFF. CDR3 DNA sequence: TGTGCCAATAAACCCCGGGGACAGAATCCCAATGAGCAGTTCTTC.

The rearrangement uses TRBV7-9 and TRBJ1-6; 9 nucleotides align to TRBD1. From germline, CDR1 is SEHNR and CDR2 FQNEAQ (reference sequence). This CDR3 contains 13 residues. V dropped 5 bases and J dropped 14; count of bases not matched to a gene: 7. CDR3 bases: TGTGCCAGCAGCGAGGGACAGGGTCTGACCCTCCACTTT. It is translated as CASSEGQGLTLHF.

V is TRBV20-1 and J is TRBJ1-2; D is unclear. V dropped 5 bases and J dropped 6 bases, with 16 bases sitting between them. CDR1 and CDR2 from the germline V gene are DFQATT and SNEGSKA (reference sequence). There are 13 residues in the CDR3. The DNA of the CDR3 is TGCAGTGCTCGACTCAGCGGAAACAATGGCTACACCTTC. The encoded protein is CSARLSGNNGYTF.

V gene TRBV6-2 or TRBV6-3 combines with J gene TRBJ2-3; D ambiguous. This CDR3 comprises 13 residues. Trimming pared 8 bases from V and 3 bases from J, leaving 12 bases between. Germline CDR1 is MNHEY and CDR2 is SVGEGT. The CDR3 sequence: CASRTAATDTQYF. The CDR3 bases are TGTGCCAGCCGAACTGCGGCTACAGATACGCAGTATTTT.

J is TRBJ1-2 and V is TRBV6-1, with 8 bases identical to TRBD1. CDR1 is MNHNS and CDR2 is SASEGT in the germline V gene. The CDR3 length is 15 residues. Trimming at V came to 5 bases and at J to 8 bases, leaving 13 bases not matched to a gene. The chain's CDR3 is CASSHPTDRVEGYTF. For the CDR3, the DNA is TGTGCCAGCAGTCACCCCACGGACAGGGTGGAAGGCTACACCTTC.

The chain recombines TRBV6-1 with TRBJ1-5; no firm D call. Germline V lookup: CDR1 MNHNS, CDR2 SASEGT. Trimming pared 6 bases from V and 2 bases from J, leaving 20 bases between. The CDR3 is 17 amino acids. The CDR3 nucleotides are TGTGCCAGCAGCCCAAACCCGGGCCAAGGAGGCAATCAGCCCCAGCATTTT. Protein: CASSPNPGQGGNQPQHF.

Ten or more counts support this clonotype. This chain uses TRBV6-5 with TRBJ2-1, with D possibly called TRBD1 or TRBD2 (5 bases each). This CDR3 contains 16 residues. Trimming removed 4 bases from V and 5 bases from J, with 18 bases in between. Germline CDR1 and CDR2: MNHEY and SVGAGI. The CDR3 reads CASSLLGTAVNNEQFF. The CDR3 DNA is TGTGCCAGCAGTTTGCTGGGGACGGCTGTTAACAATGAGCAGTTCTTC.

This clonotype was detected ten times or more. The chain is built from TRBV20-1 and TRBJ2-5; 14 bases are shared with TRBD2. The CDR3 has 16 amino acids. In germline, CDR1 is DFQATT, CDR2 SNEGSKA (reference sequence). V dropped 1 base and J dropped 5; count of bases not matched to a gene: 6. The CDR3 nucleotides are TGCAGTGCTAGAGGACTAGCGGGAGGGCTCGGGGAGACCCAGTACTTC. Amino acids: CSARGLAGGLGETQYF.

This clonotype showed up just a few times. The rearrangement joins TRBV20-1 to TRBJ1-1, with TRBD1 matching 8 bases. V lost 5 bases, J lost 4 bases, and 15 bases stayed unmatched. Germline V gene data show CDR1 as DFQATT and CDR2 as SNEGSKA (reference sequence). The CDR3 has 16 residues. The chain's CDR3 is CSAGAPLQGGSTEAFF. The CDR3 DNA sequence: TGCAGTGCTGGAGCTCCCTTACAGGGGGGAAGCACTGAAGCTTTCTTT.

This clonotype occurred a few times. This sequence joins TRBV24-1 and TRBJ2-5; perhaps TRBD2 as D (5 bases). Looked up from germline, CDR1 is KGHDR and CDR2 is SFDVKD. V dropped 5 bases and J dropped 5 bases, with 8 bases sitting between them. The CDR3 has 12 amino acids. The CDR3 spells CATSVSGETQYF. CDR3 sequence (DNA): TGTGCCACCAGTGTCTCGGGGGAGACCCAGTACTTC.

The chain combines TRBV7-2 with TRBJ1-2, with D unclear. Germline CDR1 is SGHTA and CDR2 is FQGNSA. The V and J ends lost 1 base and 5 bases respectively, with 8 bases between them. CDR3 length: 13 residues. The CDR3 nucleotides read TGTGCCAGCAGCTTAGGGGAAAGTTATGGCTACACCTTC. Translated: CASSLGESYGYTF.

A single count supports this clonotype. The chain is built from TRBV3-1 and TRBJ2-1; TRBD2 agrees at 10 bases. The CDR3 consists of 16 residues. Per germline, CDR1 LGHDT and CDR2 YNNKEL (reference sequence). Germline trimming cut 2 bases from V and 7 bases from J; bases unmatched to any gene: 8. Written as DNA, the CDR3 is TGTGCCAGCAGCCAACAACCTAGCGGGAGTTGGAATGAGCAGTTCTTC. Translation gives CASSQQPSGSWNEQFF.

This clonotype has a handful of counts. This chain connects TRBV19 to TRBJ2-5, with D tentatively TRBD1 (5 bases). V lost 1 base and J lost 1, with 10 bases in between. This CDR3 has 15 amino acids. The germline V gene has CDR1 LNHDA and CDR2 SQIVND (reference sequence). For the CDR3, the DNA is TGTGCCAGTAGTATAGCTGGGGCTATCCAAGAGACCCAGTACTTC. Protein: CASSIAGAIQETQYF.

The chain has TRBV19 and TRBJ2-1; D possibly corresponds to TRBD2 (5 bases). Trimming took 4 bases from V and 12 from J, leaving 16 bases between them. The CDR3 contains 13 residues. The germline V gene has CDR1 LNHDA and CDR2 SQIVND (reference sequence). CDR3: CASSTDPSRGQFF. CDR3 coding DNA: TGTGCCAGTAGTACGGACCCCTCTCGGGGGCAGTTCTTC.

Ten or more counts support this clonotype. The chain employs TRBV28 and TRBJ1-2; D gene uncertain. Between the trimmed V and J ends, which lost 6 bases and 12 bases, there was a span of 26 bases. The CDR3 loop spans 15 amino acids. CDR1 is MDHEN and CDR2 is SYDVKM in the germline V gene. Here the CDR3 DNA reads TGTGCCAGCAGCCAAGCGGGAATCACGATTGGCTACGACACCTTC. Amino acids: CASSQAGITIGYDTF.

This clonotype was recorded many times. The genes are TRBV7-9 and TRBJ2-3; D possibly corresponds to TRBD2 (6 bases). CDR1 SEHNR and CDR2 FQNEAQ come from the germline V gene (reference sequence). This CDR3 contains 13 residues. Between the trimmed V and J ends, which lost 8 bases and 2 bases, there was a span of 11 bases. For the CDR3, the DNA is TGTGCCAGCGGGCGGGGCAACACAGATACGCAGTATTTT. Its translation: CASGRGNTDTQYF.

This clonotype was found many times. V gene TRBV20-1 combines with J gene TRBJ2-7; possibly TRBD2 for D (5 bases). The CDR3 spans 12 residues. The V and J ends lost 7 bases and 0 bases respectively, with 10 bases between them. Germline loops: CDR1 DFQATT, CDR2 SNEGSKA (reference sequence). This chain's CDR3 is CSGRENSYEQYF. The CDR3 nucleotides read TGCAGTGGACGGGAAAACTCCTACGAGCAGTACTTC.

This clonotype was seen a few times. This chain uses TRBV4-2 with TRBJ2-2; 9 nucleotides align to TRBD1. This CDR3 is built from 17 residues. Germline CDR1 is LGHNA and CDR2 is YNFKEQ. The V segment lost 4 bases and the J segment 6 bases; nucleotides outside the gene matches: 12. CDR3 loop: CASSRNTGTGSPGELFF. CDR3 in DNA: TGTGCCAGCAGCCGAAATACCGGGACAGGGTCCCCCGGGGAGCTGTTTTTT.

This clonotype was observed many times. V gene TRBV30 combines with J gene TRBJ2-3, with D hard to call. This CDR3 has 11 residues. Trimming removed 8 bases from V and 0 bases from J, with 6 bases in between. Per germline, CDR1 GTSNPN and CDR2 SVGIG (reference sequence). The CDR3 reads CARASTDTQYF. The CDR3 DNA reads TGTGCCCGGGCTAGCACAGATACGCAGTATTTT.

Regarding this clonotype: One end of the junction varies from germline; a read error may be responsible. The chain couples TRBV3-1 to TRBJ2-7, with 10 nucleotides matching TRBD2. This CDR3 comprises 15 residues. Per germline, CDR1 LGHDT and CDR2 YNNKEL (reference sequence). The CDR3 DNA reads as TGTGCCAACAGCCCTGGGACTAGCGCTACCTACGAGCAGTACTTC. Its translation: CANSPGTSATYEQYF.

In its sample, this clonotype was seen many times. The junction and the germline gene differ at one end; a read error may be behind it. The rearrangement uses TRBV30 and TRBJ1-6, with D perhaps matching TRBD1 (5 bases). The CDR3 totals 13 residues. Germline V gene sequence: CDR1 GTSNPN, CDR2 SVGIG (reference sequence). CDR3 amino acids: CAWTGTDYSPPHF. Here the CDR3 DNA reads TGTGCCTGGACCGGGACGGACTATTCACCCCCCCACTTT.

Ten or more counts support this clonotype. This chain links TRBV28 with TRBJ2-5; no definite D call. Per the germline V gene, CDR1 is MDHEN and CDR2 is SYDVKM. This CDR3 region has 16 residues. V gave up 5 bases and J gave up 5 bases, with 21 bases separating them. The CDR3, as DNA: TGTGCCAGCAGTCATATACTTGACGGTCCCAGGGAGACCCAGTACTTC. Translation: CASSHILDGPRETQYF.

This clonotype occurred many times. The chain carries TRBV5-4 and TRBJ2-1; 12 bases are shared with TRBD2. The CDR3 length is 16 residues. The J segment lost 3 bases and the V segment lost 4 bases, leaving 5 bases of the junction unmatched. CDR1 is SGHNT, CDR2 YYREEE, per germline (reference sequence). CDR3 residues: CASSSRLAGVYNEQFF. Written as DNA, the CDR3 is TGTGCCAGCAGCAGCCGACTAGCGGGAGTCTACAATGAGCAGTTCTTC. The complete variable domain, with remaining parts taken from reference TRBV5-4 and TRBJ2-1, reads ETGVTQSPTHLIKTRGQQVTLRCSSQSGHNTVSWYQQALGQGPQFIFQYYREEENGRGNFPPRFSGLQFPNYSSELNVNALELDDSALYLCASSSRLAGVYNEQFFGPGTRLTVL.

This clonotype was counted at least ten times. The V gene is TRBV30, the J gene TRBJ1-1; no definite D call. Trimming took off 1 base at V and 2 bases at J, with 8 bases between the two ends. This CDR3 is 13 amino acids long. The germline gives CDR1 GTSNPN, CDR2 SVGIG (reference sequence). The CDR3, as DNA: TGTGCCTGGAGTGGGGGTAGAAACACTGAAGCTTTCTTT. It codes for CAWSGGRNTEAFF.

There are many counts of this clonotype. V is TRBV18 and J is TRBJ2-6; no clear D. The CDR3 spans 13 residues. Germline CDR1 KGHSH, CDR2 LQKENI. V was pared by 6 bases and J by 0 bases, with 3 bases between. CDR3 nucleotides: TGTGCCAGCTCTAACTCTGGGGCCAACGTCCTGACTTTC. Protein: CASSNSGANVLTF. The whole variable domain, filled in from reference TRBV18 and TRBJ2-6, reads NAGVMQNPRHLVRRRGQEARLRCSPMKGHSHVYWYRQLPEEGLKFMVYLQKENIIDESGMPKERFSAEFPKEGPSILRIQQVVRGDSAAYFCASSNSGANVLTFGAGSRLTVL.

The chain is built from TRBV5-1 and TRBJ2-3; D remains unclear. Germline CDR1 SGHRS, CDR2 YFSETQ. With 4 bases removed from V and 4 bases from J, the gap between germline ends came to 10 bases. The CDR3 totals 13 residues. As DNA, the CDR3 is TGCGCCAGCAGCGAGGTGGGTCCAGATACGCAGTATTTT. This encodes CASSEVGPDTQYF.

This clonotype was seen many times. The genes are TRBV18 and TRBJ2-3; no reliable D call. This CDR3 contains 13 residues. Trimming left V 2 bases short and J 8 bases short, with 11 bases between. Germline lookup yields CDR1 KGHSH and CDR2 LQKENI. In DNA form, the CDR3 reads TGTGCCAGCTCACCAGAAAGTGGGTCTACGCAGTATTTT. This codes for CASSPESGSTQYF.